This T cell receptor beta chain is drawn from a study of regulatory T cells in long-lasting Graves disease. Study results and caveats: Exclusively peripheral blood, rather than thyroid tissue, was studied.

Through Arm-PCR of CDR3 regions and iRepertoire HTBI primers, TCR beta libraries were built. Using its own MiXCR run on the multiplex PCR reads, TCRdb lists one record per CDR3 protein. The sample yields about 530,000 distinct CDR3 sequences, roughly 16% seen once. This clonotype was recorded many times. What it binds is not known. Time point specified: newly diagnosed GD, antithyroid drugs for less than 3 months. Construction of the TCR library relied on RNA isolated from PBMCs. A roughly 9-milliliter sample of peripheral blood was drawn into EDTA tubes. Germline V gene sequence: CDR1 GTSNPN, CDR2 SVGIG (reference sequence). Trimming took off 1 base at V and 1 base at J, with 3 bases between the two ends. This CDR3 has 12 residues. This sample also belongs to another study, concerning T cells in Graves' hyperthyroidism and ophthalmopathy. From that paper: Patients were excluded because of uncontrolled infection, other autoimmune disease, pregnancy or lactation.

The chain carries TRBV30 and TRBJ2-3; D ambiguous. This receptor was taken from a woman aged 35 to 60 with Graves disease. Sequenced material: peripheral blood mononuclear cells (PBMCs), taken at new diagnosis, from a patient treated with antithyroid drugs. CDR3 loop: CAWSGGTDTQYF. DNA for the CDR3: TGTGCCTGGAGTGGAGGCACAGATACGCAGTATTTT.